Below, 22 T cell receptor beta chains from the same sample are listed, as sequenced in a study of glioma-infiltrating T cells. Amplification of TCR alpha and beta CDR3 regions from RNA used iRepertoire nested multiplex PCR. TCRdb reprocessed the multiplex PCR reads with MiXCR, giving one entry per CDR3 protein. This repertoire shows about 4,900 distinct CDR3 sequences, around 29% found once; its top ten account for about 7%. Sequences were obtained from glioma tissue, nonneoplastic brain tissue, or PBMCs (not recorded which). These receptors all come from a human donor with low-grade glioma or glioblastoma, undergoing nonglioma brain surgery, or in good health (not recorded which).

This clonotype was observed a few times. CDR3 DNA: TGCAGCGTTGAAAGCGTCAGGCTGGGAACTGAAGCTTTCTTT. Translated, it gives CSVESVRLGTEAFF. The rearrangement joins TRBV29-1 to TRBJ1-1, with unresolved D. The germline gives CDR1 SQVTM, CDR2 ANQGSEA. Trimming removed 2 bases at V and 5 bases at J, with 15 bases between. CDR3 length equals 14 residues.

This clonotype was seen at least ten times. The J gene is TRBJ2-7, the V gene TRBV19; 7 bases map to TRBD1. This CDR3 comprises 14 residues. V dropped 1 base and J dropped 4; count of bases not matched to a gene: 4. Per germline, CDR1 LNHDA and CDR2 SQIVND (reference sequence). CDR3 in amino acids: CASSIGQGEYEQYF. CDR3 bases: TGTGCCAGTAGTATAGGGCAGGGGGAGTACGAGCAGTACTTC.

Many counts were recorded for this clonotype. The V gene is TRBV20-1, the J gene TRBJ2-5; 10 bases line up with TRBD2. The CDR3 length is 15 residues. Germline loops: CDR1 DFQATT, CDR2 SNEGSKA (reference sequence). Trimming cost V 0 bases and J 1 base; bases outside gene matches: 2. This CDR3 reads CSARDRTSGQETQYF. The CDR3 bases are TGCAGTGCTAGAGACCGGACTAGCGGCCAAGAGACCCAGTACTTC.

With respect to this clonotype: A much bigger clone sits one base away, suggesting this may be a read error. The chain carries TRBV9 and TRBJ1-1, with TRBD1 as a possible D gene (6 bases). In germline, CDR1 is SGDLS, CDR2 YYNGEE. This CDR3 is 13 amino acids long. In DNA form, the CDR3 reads TGTGCCAGAAGCGGTTGGACAGCCGAGGGGGCTTTCTTT. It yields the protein CARSGWTAEGAFF.

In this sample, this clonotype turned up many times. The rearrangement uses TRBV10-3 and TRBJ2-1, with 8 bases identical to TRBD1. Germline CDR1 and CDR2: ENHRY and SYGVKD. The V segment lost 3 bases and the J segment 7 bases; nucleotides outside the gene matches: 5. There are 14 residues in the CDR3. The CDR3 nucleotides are TGTGCCATCAGTGACTCAGGGGGCGGGAATGAGCAGTTCTTC. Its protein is CAISDSGGGNEQFF.

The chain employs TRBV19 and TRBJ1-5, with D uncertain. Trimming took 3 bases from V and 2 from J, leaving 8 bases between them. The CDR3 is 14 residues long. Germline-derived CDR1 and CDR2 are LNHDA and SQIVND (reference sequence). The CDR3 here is CASSMAGGNQPQHF. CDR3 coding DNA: TGTGCCAGTAGTATGGCAGGCGGCAATCAGCCCCAGCATTTT.

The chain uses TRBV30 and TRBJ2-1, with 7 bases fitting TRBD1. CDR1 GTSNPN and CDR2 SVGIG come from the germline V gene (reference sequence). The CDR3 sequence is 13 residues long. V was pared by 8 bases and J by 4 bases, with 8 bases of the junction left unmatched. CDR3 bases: TGTGCCGCGACAGGGCGATCATACAATGAGCAGTTCTTC. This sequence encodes CAATGRSYNEQFF.

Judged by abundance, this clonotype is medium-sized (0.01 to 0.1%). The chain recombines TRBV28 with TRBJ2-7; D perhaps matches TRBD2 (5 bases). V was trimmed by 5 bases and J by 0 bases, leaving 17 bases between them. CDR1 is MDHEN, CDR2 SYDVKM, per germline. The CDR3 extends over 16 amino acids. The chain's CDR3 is CASSVSGSTSSYEQYV. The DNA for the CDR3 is TGTGCCAGCAGTGTATCGGGGTCTACAAGCTCCTACGAGCAGTACGTC.

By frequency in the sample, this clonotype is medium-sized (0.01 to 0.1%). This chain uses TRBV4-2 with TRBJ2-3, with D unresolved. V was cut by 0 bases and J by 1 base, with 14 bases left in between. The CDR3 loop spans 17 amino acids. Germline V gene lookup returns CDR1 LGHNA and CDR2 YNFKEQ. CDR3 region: CASSQESAETRTDTQYF. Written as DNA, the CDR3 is TGTGCCAGCAGCCAAGAATCGGCAGAAACTCGCACAGATACGCAGTATTTT.

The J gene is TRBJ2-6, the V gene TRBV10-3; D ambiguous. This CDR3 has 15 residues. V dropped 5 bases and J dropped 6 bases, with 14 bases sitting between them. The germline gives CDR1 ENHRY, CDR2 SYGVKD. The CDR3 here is CAISLADSKANVLTF. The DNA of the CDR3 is TGTGCCATCAGTTTAGCAGACTCTAAGGCCAACGTCCTGACTTTC.

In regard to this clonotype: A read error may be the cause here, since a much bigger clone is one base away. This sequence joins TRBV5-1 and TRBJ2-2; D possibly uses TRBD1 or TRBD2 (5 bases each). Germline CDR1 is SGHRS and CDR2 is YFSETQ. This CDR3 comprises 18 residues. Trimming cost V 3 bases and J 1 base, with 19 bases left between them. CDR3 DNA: TGCGCCAGCAGCTGGGGGATTAGTTCGTACCGGAACACCGGGGAGCTGTTTTTT. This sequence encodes CASSWGISSYRNTGELFF. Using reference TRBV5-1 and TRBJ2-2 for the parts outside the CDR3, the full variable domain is KAGVTQTPRYLIKTRGQQVTLSCSPISGHRSVSWYQQTPGQGLQFLFEYFSETQRNKGNFPGRFSGRQFSNSRSEMNVSTLELGDSALYLCASSWGISSYRNTGELFFGEGSRLTVL.

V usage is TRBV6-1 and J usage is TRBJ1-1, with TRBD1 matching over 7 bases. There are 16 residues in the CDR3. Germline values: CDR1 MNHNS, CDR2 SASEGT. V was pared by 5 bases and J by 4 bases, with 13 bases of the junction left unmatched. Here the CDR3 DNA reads TGTGCCAGCAGTAGCACTTCGGGGACAGCTTTCACTGAAGCTTTCTTT. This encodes CASSSTSGTAFTEAFF.

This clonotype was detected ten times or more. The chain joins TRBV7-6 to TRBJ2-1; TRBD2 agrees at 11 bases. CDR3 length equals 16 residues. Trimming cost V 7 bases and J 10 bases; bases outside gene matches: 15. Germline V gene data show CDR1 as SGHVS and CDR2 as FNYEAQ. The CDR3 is CASMPLAGVSAGEQFF. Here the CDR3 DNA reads TGTGCCAGCATGCCACTAGCGGGGGTTTCCGCGGGGGAGCAGTTCTTC.

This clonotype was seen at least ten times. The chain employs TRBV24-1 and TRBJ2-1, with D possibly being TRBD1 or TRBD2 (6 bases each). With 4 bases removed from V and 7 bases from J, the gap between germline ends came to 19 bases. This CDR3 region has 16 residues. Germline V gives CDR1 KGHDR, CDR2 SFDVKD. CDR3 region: CATSDPGRGQGNEQFF. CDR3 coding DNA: TGTGCCACCAGTGACCCCGGGCGGGGTCAGGGGAATGAGCAGTTCTTC.

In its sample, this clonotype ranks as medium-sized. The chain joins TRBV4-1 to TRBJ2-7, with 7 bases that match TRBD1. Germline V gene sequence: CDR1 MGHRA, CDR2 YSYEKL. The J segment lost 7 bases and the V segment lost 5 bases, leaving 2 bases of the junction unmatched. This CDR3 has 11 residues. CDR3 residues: CASSVQGEQYF. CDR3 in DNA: TGCGCCAGCAGCGTACAGGGGGAGCAGTACTTC.

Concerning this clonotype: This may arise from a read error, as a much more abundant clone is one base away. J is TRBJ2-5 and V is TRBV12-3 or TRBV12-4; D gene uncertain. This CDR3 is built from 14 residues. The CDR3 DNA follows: TGTGCCATCAGTCTAAGGGCAGACCAAGAGACCCAGTACTTC. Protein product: CAISLRADQETQYF.

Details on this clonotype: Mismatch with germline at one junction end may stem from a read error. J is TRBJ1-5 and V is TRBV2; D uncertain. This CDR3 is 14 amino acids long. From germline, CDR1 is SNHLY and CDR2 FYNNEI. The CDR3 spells CASSASNSNQPHHF. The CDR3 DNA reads TGTGCCAGCAGTGCGTCTAATAGCAATCAGCCCCACCATTTT.

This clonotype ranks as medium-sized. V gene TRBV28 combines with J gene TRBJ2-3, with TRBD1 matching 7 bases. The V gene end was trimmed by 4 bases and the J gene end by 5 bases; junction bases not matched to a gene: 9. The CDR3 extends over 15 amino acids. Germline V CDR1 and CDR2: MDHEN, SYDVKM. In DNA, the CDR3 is TGTGCCAGCAGTTCAACGACAGGGCCTAAAGATACGCAGTATTTT. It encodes CASSSTTGPKDTQYF.

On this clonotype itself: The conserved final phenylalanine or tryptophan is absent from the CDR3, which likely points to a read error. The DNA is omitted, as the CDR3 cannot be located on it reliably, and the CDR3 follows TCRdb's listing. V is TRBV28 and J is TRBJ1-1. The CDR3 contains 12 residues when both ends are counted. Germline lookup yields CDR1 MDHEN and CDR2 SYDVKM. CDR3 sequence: CASRTQNTEALI.

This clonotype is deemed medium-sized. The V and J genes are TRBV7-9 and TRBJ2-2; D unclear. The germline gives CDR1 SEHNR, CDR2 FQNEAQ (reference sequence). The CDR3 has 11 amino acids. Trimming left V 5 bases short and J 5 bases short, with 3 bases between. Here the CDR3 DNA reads TGTGCCAGCAGCCGGACCGGGGAGCTGTTTTTT. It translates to CASSRTGELFF.

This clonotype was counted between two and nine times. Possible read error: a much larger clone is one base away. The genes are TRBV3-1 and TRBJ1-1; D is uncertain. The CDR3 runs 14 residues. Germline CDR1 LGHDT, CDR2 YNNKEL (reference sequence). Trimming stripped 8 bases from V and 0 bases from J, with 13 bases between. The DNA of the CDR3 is TGTGCCAGCGGCCCCAAGGCCCTGAACACTGAAGCTTTCTTT. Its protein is CASGPKALNTEAFF. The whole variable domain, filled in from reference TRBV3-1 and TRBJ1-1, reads DTAVSQTPKYLVTQMGNDKSIKCEQNLGHDTMYWYKQDSKKFLKIMFSYNNKELIINETVPNRFSPKSPDKAHLNLHINSLELGDSAVYFCASGPKALNTEAFFGQGTRLTVV.

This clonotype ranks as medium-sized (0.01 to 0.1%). The CDR3 nucleotides are TGTGCCAGCAGCCCTGATGCCGGACAGCTCTCCAATGAGCAGTTCTTC. Translation: CASSPDAGQLSNEQFF. The genes are TRBV3-1 and TRBJ2-1, with D tentatively TRBD1 (6 bases). Germline-derived CDR1 and CDR2 are LGHDT and YNNKEL (reference sequence). V lost 4 bases, J lost 6 bases, and 19 bases lay in between. This CDR3 contains 16 residues.